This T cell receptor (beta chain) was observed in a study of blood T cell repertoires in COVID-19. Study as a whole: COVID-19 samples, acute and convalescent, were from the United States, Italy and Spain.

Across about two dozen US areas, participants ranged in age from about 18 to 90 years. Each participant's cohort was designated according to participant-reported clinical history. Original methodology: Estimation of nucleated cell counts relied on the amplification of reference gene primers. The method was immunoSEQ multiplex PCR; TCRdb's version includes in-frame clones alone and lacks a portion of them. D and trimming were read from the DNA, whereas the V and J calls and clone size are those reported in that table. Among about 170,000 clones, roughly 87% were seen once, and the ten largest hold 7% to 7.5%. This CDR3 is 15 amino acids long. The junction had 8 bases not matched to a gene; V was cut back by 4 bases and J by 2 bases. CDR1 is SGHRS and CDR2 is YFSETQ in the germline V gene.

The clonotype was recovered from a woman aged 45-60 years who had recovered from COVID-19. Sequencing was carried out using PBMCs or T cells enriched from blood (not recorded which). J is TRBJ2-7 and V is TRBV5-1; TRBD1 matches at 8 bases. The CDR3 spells CASSKEGTGTYEQYF. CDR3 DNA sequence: TGCGCCAGCAGCAAAGAGGGGACAGGCACCTACGAGCAGTACTTC. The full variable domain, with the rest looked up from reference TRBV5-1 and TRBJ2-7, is KAGVTQTPRYLIKTRGQQVTLSCSPISGHRSVSWYQQTPGQGLQFLFEYFSETQRNKGNFPGRFSGRQFSNSRSEMNVSTLELGDSALYLCASSKEGTGTYEQYFGPGTRLTVT.